Following are 23 T cell receptor beta chains from one sample sequenced in a study of blood T cell repertoires in COVID-19. Some clones are missing from TCRdb's copy, which holds only in-frame ones; the method was immunoSEQ multiplex PCR. The data contain roughly 150,000 clones, 80% to 90% of them singletons. The source material was peripheral blood. These receptors were taken from a woman between 35 and 50 years old with acute or convalescent COVID-19.

J is TRBJ2-2 and V is TRBV28, with 7 bases lining up with TRBD1. The V gene's germline CDR1 is MDHEN and CDR2 SYDVKM. J lost 3 bases, V lost 6 bases, and 7 bases had no gene match. The CDR3 contains 15 residues. CDR3 residues: CASREGTEYTGELFF. DNA of the CDR3: TGTGCCAGCAGGGAAGGGACAGAATACACCGGGGAGCTGTTTTTT.

This clone was found once. The chain couples TRBV24-1 to TRBJ1-6; no firm D call. Trimming removed 1 base from V and 7 bases from J, with 16 bases in between. Per germline, CDR1 KGHDR and CDR2 SFDVKD. This CDR3 is 17 amino acids long. The DNA of the CDR3 is TGTGCCACCAGTGATTTTCAAGCTAAGAAGCGCAATTCACCCCTCCACTTT. Amino acid sequence: CATSDFQAKKRNSPLHF.

The chain couples TRBV24-1 to TRBJ1-2, with 7 bases identical to TRBD1. Per germline, CDR1 KGHDR and CDR2 SFDVKD. CDR3 length: 14 residues. The ends lost 4 bases at V and 8 bases at J; junction bases unmatched: 9. This CDR3 reads CATSETGTYKGYTF. The CDR3 bases are TGTGCCACCAGTGAGACAGGGACCTATAAGGGCTACACCTTC.

V is TRBV6-5 and J is TRBJ2-5, with TRBD2 matching 8 bases. CDR3 length: 14 residues. The germline V gene encodes CDR1 MNHEY and CDR2 SVGAGI. The V and J ends lost 2 bases and 5 bases, in that order; junction bases with no gene match: 4. The CDR3 loop is CASSYGTSSETQYF. CDR3 coding DNA: TGTGCCAGCAGTTACGGGACTAGTTCGGAGACCCAGTACTTC.

The chain uses TRBV18 and TRBJ2-1, with D possibly TRBD2 on 5 matching bases. Germline lookup yields CDR1 KGHSH and CDR2 LQKENI. Trimming pared 2 bases from V and 9 bases from J, leaving 14 bases between. The CDR3 is 14 residues long. For the CDR3, the DNA is TGTGCCAGCTCACCATCCTGGGGAGAACTTGAGCAGTTCTTC. It encodes CASSPSWGELEQFF.

The V and J genes are TRBV6-5 and TRBJ1-2, with 7 bases fitting TRBD1. After removal of 7 bases from V and 2 bases from J, the junction contained 7 bases not matched to a gene. The CDR3 extends over 14 amino acids. Germline V gene data show CDR1 as MNHEY and CDR2 as SVGAGI. The CDR3 region has the DNA TGTGCCAGCATCCGGGGACAGACAAACTATGGCTACACCTTC. Translation gives CASIRGQTNYGYTF.

V gene TRBV11-3 combines with J gene TRBJ1-3; 7 bases align to TRBD1. Per germline, CDR1 SGHNT and CDR2 YENEEA. Trimming removed 5 bases from V and 0 bases from J; junction bases left unmatched: 7. The CDR3 loop spans 16 amino acids. For the CDR3, the DNA is TGTGCCAGCAGCGAGGGGACAGCCTTCTCTGGAAACACCATATATTTT. This encodes CASSEGTAFSGNTIYF.

The V gene is TRBV6-5, the J gene TRBJ1-6, with 7 bases lining up with TRBD1. The CDR3 totals 13 residues. V was pared by 8 bases and J by 6 bases, with 4 bases of the junction left unmatched. Germline V lookup: CDR1 MNHEY, CDR2 SVGAGI. The CDR3 reads CASSRDSNSPLHF. CDR3 bases: TGTGCCAGCTCCCGGGACAGTAATTCACCCCTCCACTTT.

The rearrangement joins TRBV7-8 to TRBJ1-1, with D tentatively TRBD1 (6 bases). This CDR3 region has 13 residues. V was trimmed by 5 bases and J by 4 bases, leaving 11 bases between them. CDR1 is SGHVS, CDR2 FQNEAQ, per germline. CDR3 bases: TGTGCCAGCAGCCTGACAGGCCCCACTGAAGCTTTCTTT. Residues: CASSLTGPTEAFF.

This sequence joins TRBV24-1 and TRBJ1-1, with TRBD1 matching over 9 bases. The CDR3 is 14 amino acids. Germline trimming cut 4 bases from V and 3 bases from J; bases unmatched to any gene: 2. Germline loops: CDR1 KGHDR, CDR2 SFDVKD. CDR3 residues: CATSDGDRDTEAFF. In DNA form, the CDR3 reads TGTGCCACCAGTGACGGGGACAGGGACACTGAAGCTTTCTTT.

V and J are TRBV7-9 and TRBJ2-3; maybe TRBD1 (6 bases). This CDR3 region has 14 residues. V lost 6 bases, J lost 1 base, and 11 bases lay in between. Germline V gene sequence: CDR1 SEHNR, CDR2 FQNEAQ (reference sequence). In DNA, the CDR3 is TGTGCCAGCAGGTCACAGGGAGGCACAGATACGCAGTATTTT. Its protein product is CASRSQGGTDTQYF. Full variable domain (outside the CDR3, taken from reference TRBV7-9 and TRBJ2-3): DTGVSQNPRHKITKRGQNVTFRCDPISEHNRLYWYRQTLGQGPEFLTYFQNEAQLEKSRLLSDRFSAERPKGSFSTLEIQRTEQGDSAMYLCASRSQGGTDTQYFGPGTRLTVL.

The rearrangement uses TRBV19 and TRBJ2-3, with TRBD1 identical over 8 bases. The CDR3 runs 16 residues. CDR1 is LNHDA and CDR2 is SQIVND in the germline V gene (reference sequence). J gave up 2 bases and V 0 bases, and 4 bases lay outside the gene matches. CDR3: CASSIDSGGITDTQYF. DNA of the CDR3: TGTGCCAGTAGTATAGATTCAGGGGGCATCACAGATACGCAGTATTTT.

The gene calls are TRBV2 and TRBJ1-6, with a possible D match to TRBD1 (6 bases). This CDR3 spans 14 amino acids. Trimming took off 7 bases at V and 5 bases at J, with 12 bases between the two ends. In germline, CDR1 is SNHLY, CDR2 FYNNEI. The CDR3 is CASIGTLHNSPLHF. The CDR3 DNA follows: TGTGCCAGCATAGGGACATTGCATAATTCACCCCTCCACTTT.

The genes are TRBV24-1 and TRBJ2-3; TRBD1 matches 9 bases. Trimming removed 5 bases from V and 2 bases from J; junction bases left unmatched: 13. CDR3 length: 18 amino acids. Germline V gene sequence: CDR1 KGHDR, CDR2 SFDVKD. CDR3 nucleotide sequence: TGTGCCACCAGTGGGAGGACAGGGGCCTTAGGGCTCACAGATACGCAGTATTTT. It translates to CATSGRTGALGLTDTQYF.

The rearrangement uses TRBV5-1 and TRBJ1-2; D is possibly TRBD1 (6 bases). The V end lost 3 bases, the J end lost 3 bases, and 15 bases lay between the germline ends. The CDR3 is 15 amino acids. CDR1 is SGHRS and CDR2 is YFSETQ in the germline V gene. The CDR3 DNA is TGCGCCAGCAGCTATCCCGGGACAAATTACTATGGCTACACCTTC. Translated, it gives CASSYPGTNYYGYTF.

Worth noting for this clone: The germline gene is not matched at one end of the junction; a read error may be the cause. This CDR3 reads CASSFVARDSKTF. Here the CDR3 DNA reads TGTGCCAGCAGCTTTGTCGCTCGGGACAGTAAGACCTTT. V gene TRBV7-2 combines with J gene TRBJ1-1; 7 nucleotides align to TRBD1. The CDR3 totals 13 residues. CDR1 SGHTA and CDR2 FQGNSA come from the germline V gene.

The rearrangement links TRBV29-1 to TRBJ1-2; D gene unclear. Germline CDR1 is SQVTM and CDR2 is ANQGSEA. V was shortened by 4 bases and J by 6 bases, with 9 bases between the two germline ends. CDR3 length equals 11 residues. The CDR3 bases are TGCAGCGTTGTCGGGTCGAATGGCTACACCTTC. It encodes CSVVGSNGYTF.

V is TRBV24-1 and J is TRBJ1-2, with D maybe TRBD1 (5 bases). V was cut by 0 bases and J by 8 bases, with 15 bases left in between. This CDR3 has 15 amino acids. Germline CDR1 KGHDR, CDR2 SFDVKD. For the CDR3, the DNA is TGTGCCACCAGTGATTTGCCGGGGCGGGAAGGCGGCTACACCTTC. Encoded protein: CATSDLPGREGGYTF.

This clone was observed a handful of times. V usage is TRBV2 and J usage is TRBJ1-5, with a possible D match to TRBD1 (5 bases). The CDR3 loop spans 12 amino acids. Per germline, CDR1 SNHLY and CDR2 FYNNEI. Trimming took 5 bases from V and 7 from J, leaving 9 bases between them. The chain's CDR3 is CASSTDRQPQHF. The CDR3 nucleotides are TGTGCCAGCAGTACCGACAGACAGCCCCAGCATTTT. The complete variable domain, with remaining parts taken from reference TRBV2 and TRBJ1-5, reads EPEVTQTPSHQVTQMGQEVILRCVPISNHLYFYWYRQILGQKVEFLVSFYNNEISEKSEIFDDQFSVERPDGSNFTLKIRSTKLEDSAMYFCASSTDRQPQHFGDGTRLSIL.

The chain couples TRBV6-5 to TRBJ2-3; D not certain. This CDR3 has 13 residues. Per the germline V gene, CDR1 is MNHEY and CDR2 is SVGAGI. Trimming stripped 6 bases from V and 1 base from J, with 8 bases between. CDR3 coding DNA: TGTGCCAGCAGAAAGACTCGCACAGATACGCAGTATTTT. It specifies CASRKTRTDTQYF.

This chain connects TRBV19 to TRBJ1-5, with a possible D match to TRBD1 (5 bases). The germline V and J ends were trimmed by 7 bases and 3 bases, with 13 bases remaining between them. Looked up from germline, CDR1 is LNHDA and CDR2 is SQIVND (reference sequence). The CDR3 extends over 14 amino acids. CDR3 protein: CASIGRQFNQPQHF. The CDR3 DNA reads TGTGCCAGTATTGGTAGACAGTTCAATCAGCCCCAGCATTTT.

The V call is TRBV5-6, the J call TRBJ2-5; D is possibly TRBD2 (5 bases). Germline CDR1 SGHDT, CDR2 YYEEEE. The length of the CDR3 is 13 residues. V gave up 0 bases and J gave up 5 bases, with 8 bases separating them. The CDR3 nucleotides are TGTGCCAGCAGCTTGGTCCTAGCCGAGACCCAGTACTTC. It translates to CASSLVLAETQYF.

V gene TRBV5-5 combines with J gene TRBJ1-5; the D is unclear. In germline, CDR1 is SGHKS, CDR2 YYEKEE (reference sequence). The CDR3 contains 16 residues. Trimming took 3 bases from V and 0 from J, leaving 13 bases between them. CDR3 protein: CASSSELINSNQPQHF. The CDR3 DNA sequence: TGTGCCAGCAGCTCCGAACTGATAAATAGCAATCAGCCCCAGCATTTT. The variable domain in full, completed from reference TRBV5-5 and TRBJ1-5, reads DAGVTQSPTHLIKTRGQQVTLRCSPISGHKSVSWYQQVLGQGPQFIFQYYEKEERGRGNFPDRFSARQFPNYSSELNVNALLLGDSALYLCASSSELINSNQPQHFGDGTRLSIL.